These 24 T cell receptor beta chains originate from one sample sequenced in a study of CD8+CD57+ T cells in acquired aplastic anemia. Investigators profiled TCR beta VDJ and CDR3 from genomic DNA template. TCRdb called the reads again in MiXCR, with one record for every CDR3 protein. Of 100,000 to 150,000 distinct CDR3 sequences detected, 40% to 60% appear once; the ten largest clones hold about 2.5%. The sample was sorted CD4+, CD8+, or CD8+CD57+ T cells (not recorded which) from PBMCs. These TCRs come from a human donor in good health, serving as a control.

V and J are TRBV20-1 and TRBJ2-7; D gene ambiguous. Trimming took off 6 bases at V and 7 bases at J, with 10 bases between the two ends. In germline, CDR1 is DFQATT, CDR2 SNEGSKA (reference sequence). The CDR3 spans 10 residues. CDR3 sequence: CSAVLGEQYF. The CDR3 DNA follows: TGCAGTGCGGTGCTAGGAGAGCAGTACTTC.

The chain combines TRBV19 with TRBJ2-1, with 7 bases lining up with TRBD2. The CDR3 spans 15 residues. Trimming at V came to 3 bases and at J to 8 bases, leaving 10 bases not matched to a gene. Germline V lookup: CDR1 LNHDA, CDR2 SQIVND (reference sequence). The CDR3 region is CASSIPGLETDEQFF. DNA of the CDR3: TGTGCCAGTAGTATCCCAGGACTAGAAACAGATGAGCAGTTCTTC.

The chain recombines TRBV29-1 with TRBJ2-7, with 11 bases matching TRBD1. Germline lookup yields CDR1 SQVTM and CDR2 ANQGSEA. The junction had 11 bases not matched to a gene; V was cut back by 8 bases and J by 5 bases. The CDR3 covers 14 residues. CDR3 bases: TGCAGCCTTGCGGCCGGACAGGGGGCCCACGAGCAGTACTTC. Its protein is CSLAAGQGAHEQYF.

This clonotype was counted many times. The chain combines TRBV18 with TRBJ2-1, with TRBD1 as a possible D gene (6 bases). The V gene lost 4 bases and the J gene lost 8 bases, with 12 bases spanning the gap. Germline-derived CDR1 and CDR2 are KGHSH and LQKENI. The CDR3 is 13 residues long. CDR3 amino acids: CASSQQGYDEQFF. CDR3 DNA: TGTGCCAGCTCACAACAGGGTTACGATGAGCAGTTCTTC.

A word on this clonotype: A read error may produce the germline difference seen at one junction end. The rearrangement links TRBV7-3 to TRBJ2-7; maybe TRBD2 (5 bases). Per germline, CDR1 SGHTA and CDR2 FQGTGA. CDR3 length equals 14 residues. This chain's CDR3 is CAGSPGRGGNEQYF. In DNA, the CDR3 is TGTGCCGGCAGCCCCGGACGGGGTGGCAACGAGCAGTACTTC.

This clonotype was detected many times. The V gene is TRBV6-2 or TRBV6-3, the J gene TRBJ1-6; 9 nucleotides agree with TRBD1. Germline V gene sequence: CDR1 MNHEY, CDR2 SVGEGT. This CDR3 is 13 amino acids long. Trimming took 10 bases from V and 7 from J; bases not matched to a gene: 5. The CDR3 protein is CATQGARNSPLHF. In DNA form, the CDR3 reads TGTGCCACACAGGGGGCTCGGAATTCACCCCTCCACTTT.

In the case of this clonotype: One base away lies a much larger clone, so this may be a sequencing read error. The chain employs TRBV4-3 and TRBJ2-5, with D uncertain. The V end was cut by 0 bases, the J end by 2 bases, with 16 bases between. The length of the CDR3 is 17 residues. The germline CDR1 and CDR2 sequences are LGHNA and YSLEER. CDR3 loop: CASSQEYLSWGQETQYF. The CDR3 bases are TGCGCCAGCAGCCAAGAGTATCTTTCCTGGGGTCAAGAGACCCAGTACTTC.

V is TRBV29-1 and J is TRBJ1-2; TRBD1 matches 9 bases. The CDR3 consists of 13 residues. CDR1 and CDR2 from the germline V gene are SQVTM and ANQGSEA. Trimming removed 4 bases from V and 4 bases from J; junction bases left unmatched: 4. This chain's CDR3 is CSVATGGTYGYTF. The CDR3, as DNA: TGCAGCGTTGCGACAGGGGGGACCTATGGCTACACCTTC.

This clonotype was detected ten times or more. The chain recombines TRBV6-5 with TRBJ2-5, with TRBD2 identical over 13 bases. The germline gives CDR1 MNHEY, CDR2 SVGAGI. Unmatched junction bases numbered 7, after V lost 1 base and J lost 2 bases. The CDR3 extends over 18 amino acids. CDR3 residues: CASSYFRLAGGQQETQYF. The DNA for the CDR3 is TGTGCCAGCAGTTACTTCCGACTAGCGGGGGGCCAACAAGAGACCCAGTACTTC.

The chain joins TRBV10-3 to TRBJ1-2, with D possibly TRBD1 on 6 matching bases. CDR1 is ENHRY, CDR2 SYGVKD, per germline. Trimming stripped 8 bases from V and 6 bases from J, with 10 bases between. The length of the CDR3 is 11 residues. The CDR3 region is CAIHGQHGYTF. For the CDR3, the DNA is TGTGCCATCCACGGACAGCATGGCTACACCTTC.

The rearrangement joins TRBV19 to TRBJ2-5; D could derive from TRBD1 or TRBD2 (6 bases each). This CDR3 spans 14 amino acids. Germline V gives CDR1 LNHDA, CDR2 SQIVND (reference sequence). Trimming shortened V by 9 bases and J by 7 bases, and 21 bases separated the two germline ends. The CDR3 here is CASSISGGQGTQYF. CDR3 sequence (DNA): TGTGCCAGCAGCATAAGTGGGGGGCAGGGGACCCAGTACTTC.

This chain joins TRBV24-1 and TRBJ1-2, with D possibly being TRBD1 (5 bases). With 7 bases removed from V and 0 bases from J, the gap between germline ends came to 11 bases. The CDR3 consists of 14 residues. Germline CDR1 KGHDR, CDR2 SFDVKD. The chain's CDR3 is CATRSDKANYGYTF. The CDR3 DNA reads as TGTGCCACCAGATCGGACAAAGCTAACTATGGCTACACCTTC.

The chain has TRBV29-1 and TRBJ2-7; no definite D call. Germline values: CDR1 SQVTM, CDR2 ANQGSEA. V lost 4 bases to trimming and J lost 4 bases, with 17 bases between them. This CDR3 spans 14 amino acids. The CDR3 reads CSVVELVAGYEQYF. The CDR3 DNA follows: TGCAGCGTTGTCGAGCTAGTGGCCGGTTACGAGCAGTACTTC.

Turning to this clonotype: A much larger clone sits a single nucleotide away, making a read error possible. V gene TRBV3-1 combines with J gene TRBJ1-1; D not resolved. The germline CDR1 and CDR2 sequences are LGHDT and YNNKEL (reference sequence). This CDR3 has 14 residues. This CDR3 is CASSPHHRNTEASF. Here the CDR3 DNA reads TGTGCCAGCAGCCCGCACCACCGAAACACTGAAGCTTCCTTT.

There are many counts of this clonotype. Here the CDR3 DNA reads TGTGCCAGCGAACCGGACCTGAACACTGAAGCTTTCTTT. Translating it yields CASEPDLNTEAFF. The chain uses TRBV2 and TRBJ1-1; D unclear. Trimming took 8 bases from V and 0 from J, leaving 10 bases between them. The germline gives CDR1 SNHLY, CDR2 FYNNEI. The CDR3 has 13 amino acids.

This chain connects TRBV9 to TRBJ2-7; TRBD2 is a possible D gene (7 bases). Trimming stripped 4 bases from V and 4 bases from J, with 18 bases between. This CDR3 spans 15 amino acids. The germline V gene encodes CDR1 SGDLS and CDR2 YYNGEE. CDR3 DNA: TGTGCCAGCAGCTTAATGGGGGGGGCGACTTACGAGCAGTACTTC. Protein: CASSLMGGATYEQYF.

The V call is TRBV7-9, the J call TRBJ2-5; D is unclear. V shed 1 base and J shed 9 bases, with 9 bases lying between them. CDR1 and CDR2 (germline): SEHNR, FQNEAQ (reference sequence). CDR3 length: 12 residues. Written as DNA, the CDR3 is TGTGCCAGCAGCTTAGAGAACACGGCCCAGTACTTC. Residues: CASSLENTAQYF.

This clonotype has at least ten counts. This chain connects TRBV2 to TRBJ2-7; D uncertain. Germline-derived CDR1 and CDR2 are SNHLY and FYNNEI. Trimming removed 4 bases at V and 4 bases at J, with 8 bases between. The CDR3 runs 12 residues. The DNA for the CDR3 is TGTGCCAGCAGTGTACTTCATTACGAGCAGTACTTC. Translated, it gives CASSVLHYEQYF.

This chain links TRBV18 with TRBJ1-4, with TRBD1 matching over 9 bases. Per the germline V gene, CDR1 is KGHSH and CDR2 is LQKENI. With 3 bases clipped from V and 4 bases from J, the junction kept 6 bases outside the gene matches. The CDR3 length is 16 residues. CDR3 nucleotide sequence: TGTGCCAGCTCACCGGGGGACAGGGACGGTAATGAAAAACTGTTTTTT. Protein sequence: CASSPGDRDGNEKLFF.

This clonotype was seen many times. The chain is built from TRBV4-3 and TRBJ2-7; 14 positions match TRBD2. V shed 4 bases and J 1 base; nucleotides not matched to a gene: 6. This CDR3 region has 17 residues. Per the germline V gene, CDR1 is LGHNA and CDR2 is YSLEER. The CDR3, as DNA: TGCGCCAGCAGCCGGACTAGCGGGGGGCCTGGATCCTACGAGCAGTACTTC. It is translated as CASSRTSGGPGSYEQYF.

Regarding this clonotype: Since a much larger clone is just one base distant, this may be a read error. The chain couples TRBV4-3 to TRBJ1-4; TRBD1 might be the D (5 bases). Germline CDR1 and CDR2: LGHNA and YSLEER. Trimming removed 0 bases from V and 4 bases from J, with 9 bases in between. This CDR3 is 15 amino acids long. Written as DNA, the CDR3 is TGCGCCAGCAGCCAAGATTTGACAGTTAATGAAAAACTGTTTTTT. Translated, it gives CASSQDLTVNEKLFF.

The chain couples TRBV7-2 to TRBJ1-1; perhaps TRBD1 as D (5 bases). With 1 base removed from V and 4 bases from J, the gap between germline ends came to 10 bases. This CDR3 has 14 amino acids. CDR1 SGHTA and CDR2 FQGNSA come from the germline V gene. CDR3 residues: CASSLGGMATEAFF. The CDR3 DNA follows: TGTGCCAGCAGCTTAGGGGGGATGGCCACTGAAGCTTTCTTT.

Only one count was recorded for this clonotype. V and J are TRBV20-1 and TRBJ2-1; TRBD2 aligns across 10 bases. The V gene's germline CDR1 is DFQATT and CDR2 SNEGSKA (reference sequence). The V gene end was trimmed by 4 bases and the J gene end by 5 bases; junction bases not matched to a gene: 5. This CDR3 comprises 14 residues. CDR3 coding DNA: TGCAGTGCTACCCCCCTAGCGGGGGACAATGAGCAGTTCTTC. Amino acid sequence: CSATPLAGDNEQFF.

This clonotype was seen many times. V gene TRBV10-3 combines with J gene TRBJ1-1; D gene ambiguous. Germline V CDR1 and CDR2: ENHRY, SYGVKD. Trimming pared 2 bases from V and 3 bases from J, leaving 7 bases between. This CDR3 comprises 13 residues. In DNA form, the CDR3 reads TGTGCCATCAGTGAGACGGCATACACTGAAGCTTTCTTT. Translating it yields CAISETAYTEAFF.